What follows are 2 T cell receptor beta chains derived from one specimen sequenced in a study of spatial heterogeneity in lung cancer. The time point denotes: sample taken at primary tumor resection. One entry per CDR3 protein results from TCRdb running MiXCR on the 5' RACE reads. This sample has about 100,000 distinct CDR3 sequences, with around 4.3% found just once. No antigen is known for these receptors. Study results and limitations: Counts that tracked tumor mutation counts were those of expanded intratumoral alpha and beta TCRs.

The sample consisted of lung tumor tissue, taken at surgery. These receptors were taken from a male donor with early-stage non-small cell lung cancer.

CDR3 nucleotides: TGTGCTAGTGGTTCGCGGGAGGCCCCAGATACGCAGTATTTT. It encodes CASGSREAPDTQYF. The V call is TRBV12-5, the J call TRBJ2-3, with 8 bases that match TRBD2. CDR3 length equals 14 residues. Germline lookup yields CDR1 LGHNT and CDR2 FRNRAP. After removal of 4 bases from V and 4 bases from J, the junction contained 4 bases not matched to a gene. Full variable domain (missing parts from reference TRBV12-5 and TRBJ2-3): DARVTQTPRHKVTEMGQEVTMRCQPILGHNTVFWYRQTMMQGLELLAYFRNRAPLDDSGMPKDRFSAEMPDATLATLKIQPSEPRDSAVYFCASGSREAPDTQYFGPGTRLTVL.

This clonotype was detected ten times or more. V is TRBV5-1 and J is TRBJ2-1; D is uncertain. This CDR3 has 15 residues. The germline CDR1 and CDR2 sequences are SGHRS and YFSETQ. V was cut by 2 bases and J by 7 bases, with 16 bases left in between. CDR3 sequence: CASSLGPRTANEQFF. As DNA, the CDR3 is TGCGCCAGCAGCTTAGGCCCTCGGACCGCTAATGAGCAGTTCTTC.